The 22 T cell receptor beta chains below were found in one sample sequenced in a study of early T cells in non-severe SARS-CoV-2 infection. One entry per CDR3 protein results from TCRdb running MiXCR on the 5' RACE reads. The sample lists 77,000 or so distinct CDR3 sequences, 13% to 15% occurring once. Sequenced material: whole blood, taken at baseline. These receptor sequences come from an adult who was a healthcare worker with PCR-confirmed SARS-CoV-2 infection or an uninfected control (not recorded which).

This clonotype showed up just a few times. This chain links TRBV29-1 with TRBJ2-1; 9 positions match TRBD2. The CDR3 totals 15 residues. After removal of 7 bases from V and 2 bases from J, the junction contained 9 bases not matched to a gene. The germline V gene encodes CDR1 SQVTM and CDR2 ANQGSEA. CDR3 sequence reads: CSAHLTSGAYNEQFF. The CDR3 DNA sequence: TGCAGCGCTCACCTGACTAGCGGAGCCTACAATGAGCAGTTCTTC.

The sample holds many counts of this clonotype. The chain links TRBV6-6 to TRBJ1-1, with 7 bases lining up with TRBD1. This CDR3 contains 15 residues. V gave up 2 bases and J gave up 4 bases; unmatched junction bases: 7. Germline V gives CDR1 MNHNY, CDR2 SVGAGI (reference sequence). The CDR3 region has the DNA TGTGCCAGCAGTTACCCGACAGGGCAGGCCACTGAAGCTTTCTTT. The encoded protein is CASSYPTGQATEAFF.

This clonotype was detected a few times. The rearrangement links TRBV12-3 or TRBV12-4 to TRBJ2-5, with D possibly TRBD2 on 5 matching bases. Trimming took off 7 bases at V and 3 bases at J, with 15 bases between the two ends. This CDR3 spans 14 amino acids. The CDR3 sequence is CASTLSGLEETQYF. In DNA form, the CDR3 reads TGTGCCAGCACCCTTTCGGGGTTGGAAGAGACCCAGTACTTC.

This clonotype has more than one count but fewer than ten. This sequence joins TRBV5-6 and TRBJ1-1, with unresolved D. V lost 0 bases and J lost 3, with 6 bases in between. The CDR3 is 13 amino acids. Germline CDR1 SGHDT, CDR2 YYEEEE. CDR3 region: CASSLGEDTEAFF. CDR3 coding DNA: TGTGCCAGCAGCTTGGGGGAGGACACTGAAGCTTTCTTT.

CDR3 sequence reads: CSARGGWNEKLFF. The CDR3 region has the DNA TGCAGTGCTAGGGGGGGATGGAACGAAAAACTGTTTTTT. The chain has TRBV20-1 and TRBJ1-4, with D perhaps matching TRBD1 (5 bases). The CDR3 runs 13 residues. Germline V gene data show CDR1 as DFQATT and CDR2 as SNEGSKA (reference sequence). Trimming removed 3 bases at V and 8 bases at J, with 13 bases between.

The chain has TRBV28 and TRBJ2-1; D possibly uses TRBD1 or TRBD2 (5 bases each). The CDR3 loop spans 13 amino acids. With 7 bases removed from V and 9 bases from J, the gap between germline ends came to 16 bases. Germline V CDR1 and CDR2: MDHEN, SYDVKM. The CDR3 reads CASTLPWGSEQFF. The CDR3 DNA sequence: TGTGCCAGCACCCTGCCATGGGGGAGTGAGCAGTTCTTC.

This clonotype has a handful of counts. The chain couples TRBV7-8 to TRBJ1-3, with D perhaps TRBD1 (6 bases). The CDR3 is 18 residues long. V was pared by 4 bases and J by 4 bases, with 23 bases between. Germline CDR1 is SGHVS and CDR2 is FQNEAQ. CDR3 region: CASSSTHTGTPGGNTIYF. CDR3 bases: TGTGCCAGCAGCTCCACCCATACCGGGACACCAGGAGGAAACACCATATATTTT.

The J gene is TRBJ2-1, the V gene TRBV11-2, with 9 bases that match TRBD2. CDR1 and CDR2 (germline): SGHAT, FQNNGV. The CDR3 has 18 amino acids. V gave up 5 bases and J gave up 1 base; unmatched junction bases: 12. CDR3 DNA: TGTGCCAGCAGCCATCGAGGGCTAGCGGGAATATCCTACAATGAGCAGTTCTTC. Protein product: CASSHRGLAGISYNEQFF.

This clonotype was seen a handful of times. The chain is built from TRBV2 and TRBJ2-2; D uncertain. The CDR3 extends over 12 amino acids. Germline values: CDR1 SNHLY, CDR2 FYNNEI. Trimming removed 3 bases at V and 4 bases at J, with 3 bases between. The CDR3 DNA reads as TGTGCCAGCAGTGATCTCACCGGGGAGCTGTTTTTT. It specifies CASSDLTGELFF.

This clonotype was counted between two and nine times. The rearrangement links TRBV3-1 to TRBJ2-7, with 11 nucleotides matching TRBD2. The CDR3 has 15 amino acids. Losses at the gene ends were 3 bases for V and 2 bases for J; bases not matched to a gene: 3. Germline CDR1 reads LGHDT; CDR2 reads YNNKEL (reference sequence). The CDR3 DNA sequence: TGTGCCAGCAGCCAGGGGACTAGCGGTGCCTACGAGCAGTACTTC. Its translation: CASSQGTSGAYEQYF.

This clonotype was seen more than once but under ten times. This chain links TRBV7-9 with TRBJ2-1; possible D gene TRBD2, 6 bases. With 5 bases removed from V and 0 bases from J, the gap between germline ends came to 11 bases. Per germline, CDR1 SEHNR and CDR2 FQNEAQ (reference sequence). This CDR3 has 15 amino acids. CDR3 sequence reads: CASSPVGGSYNEQFF. The CDR3 bases are TGTGCCAGCAGCCCAGTCGGGGGCTCCTACAATGAGCAGTTCTTC.

This clonotype was seen only a few times. The J gene is TRBJ2-1, the V gene TRBV9; no firm D call. The germline V gene encodes CDR1 SGDLS and CDR2 YYNGEE. The ends were cut back, 3 bases at V and 5 bases at J, with 3 bases in the middle. The CDR3 runs to 11 residues. The CDR3 here is CASSDNNEQFF. DNA for the CDR3: TGTGCCAGCAGCGATAACAATGAGCAGTTCTTC.

By frequency in the sample, this clonotype is medium-sized (0.01 to 0.1%). V is TRBV20-1 and J is TRBJ2-5; no reliable D call. The CDR3 has 14 residues. In germline, CDR1 is DFQATT, CDR2 SNEGSKA (reference sequence). The ends were cut back, 1 base at V and 4 bases at J, with 13 bases in the middle. The CDR3, as DNA: TGCAGTGCTAGAGGGTATGGGGAAGGAGAGACCCAGTACTTC. This sequence encodes CSARGYGEGETQYF.

Only a few counts were recorded for this clonotype. The V gene is TRBV6-1, the J gene TRBJ2-2; the D gene is possibly TRBD1 (6 bases). Germline V gene sequence: CDR1 MNHNS, CDR2 SASEGT. This CDR3 region has 12 residues. V lost 8 bases and J 5 bases, leaving 9 bases between the germline ends. CDR3 residues: CASRTGTGELFF. CDR3 coding DNA: TGTGCCAGCCGCACAGGGACCGGGGAGCTGTTTTTT.

The chain links TRBV28 to TRBJ2-1; 10 positions match TRBD2. The CDR3 spans 17 residues. Germline loops: CDR1 MDHEN, CDR2 SYDVKM. V lost 7 bases to trimming and J lost 6 bases; unmatched junction nucleotides: 15. The chain's CDR3 is CASIPSLAGVGSNEQFF. The CDR3 coding sequence is TGTGCCAGCATCCCCTCCCTAGCGGGAGTAGGAAGCAATGAGCAGTTCTTC.

The V gene is TRBV2, the J gene TRBJ2-1; D remains unclear. This CDR3 is built from 20 residues. The V gene lost 6 bases and the J gene lost 5 bases, with 32 bases spanning the gap. Germline V gene data show CDR1 as SNHLY and CDR2 as FYNNEI. The CDR3 DNA reads as TGTGCCAGCAGGGCCGAGATAACTGTCCCCAGGCCACATTGGCACAATGAGCAGTTCTTC. This sequence encodes CASRAEITVPRPHWHNEQFF.

This clonotype was seen repeatedly, ten times or more. V usage is TRBV4-2 and J usage is TRBJ2-1; no clear D. The CDR3 contains 12 residues. Germline CDR1 LGHNA, CDR2 YNFKEQ. Trimming took off 1 base at V and 8 bases at J, with 6 bases between the two ends. CDR3 residues: CASSQVPDEQFF. The DNA of the CDR3 is TGTGCCAGCAGCCAAGTCCCCGATGAGCAGTTCTTC.

In this sample, this clonotype turned up once. CDR3 loop: CASSRALSGAEKLFF. The CDR3 bases are TGTGCCAGCAGTAGGGCGTTAAGCGGGGCTGAAAAACTGTTTTTT. The chain carries TRBV6-5 and TRBJ1-4, with D perhaps matching TRBD1 (5 bases). CDR3 length equals 15 residues. V was pared by 5 bases and J by 7 bases, with 17 bases between. Per germline, CDR1 MNHEY and CDR2 SVGAGI.

The V gene is TRBV6-2 or TRBV6-3, the J gene TRBJ2-1; TRBD2 aligns across 9 bases. CDR1 and CDR2 from the germline V gene are MNHEY and SVGEGT. Trimming at V came to 7 bases and at J to 0 bases, leaving 13 bases not matched to a gene. The CDR3 length is 18 residues. The CDR3 sequence is CASNGQREAPSSYNEQFF. For the CDR3, the DNA is TGTGCCAGCAATGGCCAGCGGGAGGCCCCGAGCTCCTACAATGAGCAGTTCTTC.

In this sample, this clonotype turned up many times. The chain combines TRBV7-9 with TRBJ2-6; D remains ambiguous. The CDR3 runs 16 residues. Trimming left V 4 bases short and J 1 base short, with 11 bases between. Germline CDR1 and CDR2: SEHNR and FQNEAQ (reference sequence). This CDR3 is CASSSHLGSGANVLTF. DNA of the CDR3: TGTGCCAGCAGCTCCCACCTAGGGTCTGGGGCCAACGTCCTGACTTTC.

This clonotype has at least ten counts. The chain combines TRBV11-2 with TRBJ1-5; D not certain. V was clipped by 3 bases and J by 4 bases, with 7 bases between them. Germline CDR1 is SGHAT and CDR2 is FQNNGV. There are 13 residues in the CDR3. This CDR3 is CASSLGANQPQHF. CDR3 in DNA: TGTGCCAGCAGCTTGGGAGCTAATCAGCCCCAGCATTTT.

The rearrangement uses TRBV20-1 and TRBJ2-7, with TRBD1 as a possible D gene (6 bases). From germline, CDR1 is DFQATT and CDR2 SNEGSKA (reference sequence). CDR3 length: 16 residues. V was shortened by 3 bases and J by 0 bases, with 18 bases between the two germline ends. Here the CDR3 DNA reads TGCAGTGCTAGGACCGGGACAAGAGGGAGCTCCTACGAGCAGTACTTC. The encoded protein is CSARTGTRGSSYEQYF.